This T cell receptor beta chain was observed in a study of T cell responses to AZD1222 COVID-19 vaccine. Whole-study results and caveats: Donors in the cohort were predominantly white British and more often female, and clonal diversity was possibly underestimated. Spike-wide vaccine-associated CD4 TCRs dominated at 160-218 and 743-854. In all cases, repertoires were sampled only after the peak T cell response. Receipt of two AZD1222 doses was followed by a rise in Spike-specific TCR breadth and depth.

The CDR3 has 15 residues. Trimming took 0 bases from V and 7 from J, leaving 12 bases between them. The germline V gene has CDR1 MNHEY and CDR2 SVGAGI. The repertoire was sequenced with immunoSEQ multiplex PCR; TCRdb's copy has only in-frame clones and lacks some. The data show about 150,000 clones, 92% seen once. On this clone: Its target is unknown.

This rearrangement joins TRBV6-5 to TRBJ2-2; D might be TRBD1 (6 bases). The source material was peripheral blood, sampled on day 0 of AZD1222 vaccination. This receptor was taken from an adult in good health. CDR3 sequence (DNA): TGTGCCAGCAGTTACTCGGACAGTTCTTTCGGGGAGCTGTTTTTT. Translating it yields CASSYSDSSFGELFF.